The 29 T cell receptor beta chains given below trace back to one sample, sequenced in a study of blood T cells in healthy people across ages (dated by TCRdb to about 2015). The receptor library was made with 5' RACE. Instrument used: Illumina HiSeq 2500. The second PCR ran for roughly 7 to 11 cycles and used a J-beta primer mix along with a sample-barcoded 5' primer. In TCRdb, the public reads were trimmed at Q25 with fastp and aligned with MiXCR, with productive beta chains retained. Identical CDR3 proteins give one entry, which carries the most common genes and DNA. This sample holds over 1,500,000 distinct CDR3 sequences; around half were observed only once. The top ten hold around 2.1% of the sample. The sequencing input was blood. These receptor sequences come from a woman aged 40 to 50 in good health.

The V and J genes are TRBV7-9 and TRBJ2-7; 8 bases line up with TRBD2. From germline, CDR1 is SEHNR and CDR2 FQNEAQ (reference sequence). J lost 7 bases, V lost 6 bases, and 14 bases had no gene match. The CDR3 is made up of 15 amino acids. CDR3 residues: CASSDRSGGYNEQYF. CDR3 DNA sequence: TGTGCCAGCAGTGATAGATCGGGGGGGTACAATGAGCAGTACTTC.

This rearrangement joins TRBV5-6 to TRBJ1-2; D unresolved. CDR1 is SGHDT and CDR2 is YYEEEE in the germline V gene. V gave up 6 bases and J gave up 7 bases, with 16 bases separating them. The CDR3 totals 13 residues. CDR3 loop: CASTWVGEPGYTF. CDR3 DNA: TGTGCCAGCACCTGGGTCGGGGAACCTGGCTACACCTTC.

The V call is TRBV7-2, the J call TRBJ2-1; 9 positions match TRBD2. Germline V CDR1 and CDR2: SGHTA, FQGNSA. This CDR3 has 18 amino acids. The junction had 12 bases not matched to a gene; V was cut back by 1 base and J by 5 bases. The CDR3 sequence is CASSLVVSGGDLHNEQFF. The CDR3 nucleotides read TGTGCCAGCAGCTTAGTGGTTAGCGGGGGTGATCTCCACAATGAGCAGTTCTTC.

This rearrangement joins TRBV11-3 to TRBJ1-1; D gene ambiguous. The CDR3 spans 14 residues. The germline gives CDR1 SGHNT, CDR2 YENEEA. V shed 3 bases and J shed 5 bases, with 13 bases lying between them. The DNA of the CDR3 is TGTGCCAGCAGCTTCGGGCCTTGGGATACTGAAGCTTTCTTT. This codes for CASSFGPWDTEAFF.

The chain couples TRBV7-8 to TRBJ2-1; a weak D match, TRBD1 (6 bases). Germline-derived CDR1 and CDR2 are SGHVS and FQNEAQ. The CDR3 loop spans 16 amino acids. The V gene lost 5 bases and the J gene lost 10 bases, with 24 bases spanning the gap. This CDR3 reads CASSPGWQGSLWEQFF. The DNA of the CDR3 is TGTGCCAGCAGCCCCGGGTGGCAGGGGAGTCTTTGGGAGCAGTTCTTC.

The CDR3 region has the DNA TGTGCCAGCATTGATTTGACAGGGGTCAGGGATGATACGCAGTATTTT. As protein: CASIDLTGVRDDTQYF. The chain has TRBV27 and TRBJ2-3, with 8 nucleotides matching TRBD1. V gave up 7 bases and J gave up 6 bases; unmatched junction bases: 15. The CDR3 contains 16 residues. CDR1 and CDR2 (germline): MNHEY, SMNVEV (reference sequence).

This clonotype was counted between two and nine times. The CDR3 nucleotides are TGTGCCAGCGTTCCGGACACTATGAACACTGAAGCTTTCTTT. It is translated as CASVPDTMNTEAFF. The V and J genes are TRBV6-1 and TRBJ1-1; possible D gene TRBD1, 5 bases. This CDR3 contains 14 residues. The ends were cut back, 8 bases at V and 0 bases at J, with 13 bases in the middle. CDR1 and CDR2 from the germline V gene are MNHNS and SASEGT.

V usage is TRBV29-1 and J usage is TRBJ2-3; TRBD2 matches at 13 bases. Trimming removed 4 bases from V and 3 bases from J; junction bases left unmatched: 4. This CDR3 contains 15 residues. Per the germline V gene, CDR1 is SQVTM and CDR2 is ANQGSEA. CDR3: CSVAGLAGRTDTQYF. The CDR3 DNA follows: TGCAGCGTTGCGGGACTAGCGGGGAGAACAGATACGCAGTATTTT.

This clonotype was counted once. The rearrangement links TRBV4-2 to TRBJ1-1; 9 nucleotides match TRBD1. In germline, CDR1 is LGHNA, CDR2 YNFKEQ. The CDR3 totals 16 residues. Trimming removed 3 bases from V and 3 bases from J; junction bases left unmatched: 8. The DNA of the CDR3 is TGTGCCAGCAGCCACCTGGGACAGGGTCCGGACACTGAAGCTTTCTTT. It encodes CASSHLGQGPDTEAFF.

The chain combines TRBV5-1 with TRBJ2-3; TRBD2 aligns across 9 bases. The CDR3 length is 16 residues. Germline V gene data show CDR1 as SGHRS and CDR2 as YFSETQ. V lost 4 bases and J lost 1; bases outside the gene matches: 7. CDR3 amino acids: CASSLSGGQRTDTQYF. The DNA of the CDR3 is TGCGCCAGCAGCCTAAGCGGGGGGCAACGCACAGATACGCAGTATTTT.

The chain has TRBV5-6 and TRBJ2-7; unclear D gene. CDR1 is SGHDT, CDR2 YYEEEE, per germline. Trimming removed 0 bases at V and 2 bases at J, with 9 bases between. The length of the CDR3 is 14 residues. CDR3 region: CASSLARQTYEQYF. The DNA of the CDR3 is TGTGCCAGCAGCTTGGCGCGGCAGACCTACGAGCAGTACTTC.

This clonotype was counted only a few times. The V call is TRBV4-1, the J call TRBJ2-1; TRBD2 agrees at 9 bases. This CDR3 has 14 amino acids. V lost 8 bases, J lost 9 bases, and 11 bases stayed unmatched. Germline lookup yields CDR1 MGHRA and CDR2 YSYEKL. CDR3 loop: CASAGGQFSIEQFF. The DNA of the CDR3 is TGCGCCAGCGCGGGGGGGCAGTTTTCGATTGAGCAGTTCTTC.

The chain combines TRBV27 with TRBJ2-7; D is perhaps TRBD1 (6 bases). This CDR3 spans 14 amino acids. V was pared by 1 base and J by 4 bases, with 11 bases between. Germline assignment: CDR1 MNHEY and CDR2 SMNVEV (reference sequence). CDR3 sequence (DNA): TGTGCCAGCAGTTTATACCAGGGGCTATACGAGCAGTACTTC. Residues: CASSLYQGLYEQYF.

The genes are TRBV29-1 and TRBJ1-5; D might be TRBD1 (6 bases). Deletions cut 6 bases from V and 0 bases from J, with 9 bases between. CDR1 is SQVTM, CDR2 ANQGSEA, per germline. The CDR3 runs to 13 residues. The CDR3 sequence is CSVKDSSNQPQHF. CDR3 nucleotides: TGCAGCGTCAAGGACAGTAGCAATCAGCCCCAGCATTTT.

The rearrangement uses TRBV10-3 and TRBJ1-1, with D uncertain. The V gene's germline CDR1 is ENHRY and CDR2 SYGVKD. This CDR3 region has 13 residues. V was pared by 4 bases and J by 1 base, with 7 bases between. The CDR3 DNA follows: TGTGCCATCAGTGGGACGGAGAACACTGAAGCTTTCTTT. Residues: CAISGTENTEAFF.

This CDR3 is CASSRDPGQSIGEQYF. CDR3 in DNA: TGTGCCAGCAGTCGCGACCCAGGCCAGTCGATCGGCGAGCAGTACTTC. The chain is built from TRBV28 and TRBJ2-7; D call uncertain. V shed 5 bases and J shed 6 bases, with 23 bases lying between them. The germline V gene encodes CDR1 MDHEN and CDR2 SYDVKM. The CDR3 is 16 amino acids. Variable domain in full (rest from reference TRBV28 and TRBJ2-7): DVKVTQSSRYLVKRTGEKVFLECVQDMDHENMFWYRQDPGLGLRLIYFSYDVKMKEKGDIPEGYSVSREKKERFSLILESASTNQTSMYLCASSRDPGQSIGEQYFGPGTRLTVT.

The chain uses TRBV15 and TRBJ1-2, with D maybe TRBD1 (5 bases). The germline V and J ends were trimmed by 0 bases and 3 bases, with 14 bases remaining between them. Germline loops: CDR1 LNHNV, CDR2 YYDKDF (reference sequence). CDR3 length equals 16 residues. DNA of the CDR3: TGTGCCACCAGCAGAGACAGGGATTTTGTATACTATGGCTACACCTTC. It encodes CATSRDRDFVYYGYTF.

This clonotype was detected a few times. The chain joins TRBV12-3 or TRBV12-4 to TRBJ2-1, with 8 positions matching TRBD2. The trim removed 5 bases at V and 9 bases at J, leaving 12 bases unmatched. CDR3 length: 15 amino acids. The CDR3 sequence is CASSPGLAVGGEQFF. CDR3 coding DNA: TGTGCCAGCAGTCCCGGACTAGCTGTGGGCGGTGAGCAGTTCTTC.

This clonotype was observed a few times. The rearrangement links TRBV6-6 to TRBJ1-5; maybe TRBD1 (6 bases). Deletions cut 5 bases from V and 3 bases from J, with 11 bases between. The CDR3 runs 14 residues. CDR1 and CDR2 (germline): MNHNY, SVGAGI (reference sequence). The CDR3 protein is CASSQGSYNQPQHF. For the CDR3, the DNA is TGTGCCAGCAGTCAGGGGTCATACAATCAGCCCCAGCATTTT.

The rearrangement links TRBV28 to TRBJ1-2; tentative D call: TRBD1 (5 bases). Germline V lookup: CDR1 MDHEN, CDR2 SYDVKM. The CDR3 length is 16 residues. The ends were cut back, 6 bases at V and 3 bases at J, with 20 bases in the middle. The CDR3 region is CASRQLPIGAHYGYTF. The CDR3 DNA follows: TGTGCCAGCAGGCAACTGCCCATCGGGGCTCACTATGGCTACACCTTC.

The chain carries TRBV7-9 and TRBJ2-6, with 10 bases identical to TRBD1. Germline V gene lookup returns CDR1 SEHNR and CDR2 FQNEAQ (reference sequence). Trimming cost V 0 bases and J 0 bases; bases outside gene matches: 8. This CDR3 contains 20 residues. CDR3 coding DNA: TGTGCCAGCAGCTTAGCGCTTGGACAGGGGGTCACCTCTGGGGCCAACGTCCTGACTTTC. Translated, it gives CASSLALGQGVTSGANVLTF.

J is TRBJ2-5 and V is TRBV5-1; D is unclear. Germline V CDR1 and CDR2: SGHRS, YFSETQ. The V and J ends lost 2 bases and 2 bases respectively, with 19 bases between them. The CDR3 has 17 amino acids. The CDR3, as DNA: TGCGCCAGCAGCTTTACCGCCAGAGACGGGTGGCAAGAGACCCAGTACTTC. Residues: CASSFTARDGWQETQYF. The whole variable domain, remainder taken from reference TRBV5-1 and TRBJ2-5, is KAGVTQTPRYLIKTRGQQVTLSCSPISGHRSVSWYQQTPGQGLQFLFEYFSETQRNKGNFPGRFSGRQFSNSRSEMNVSTLELGDSALYLCASSFTARDGWQETQYFGPGTRLLVL.

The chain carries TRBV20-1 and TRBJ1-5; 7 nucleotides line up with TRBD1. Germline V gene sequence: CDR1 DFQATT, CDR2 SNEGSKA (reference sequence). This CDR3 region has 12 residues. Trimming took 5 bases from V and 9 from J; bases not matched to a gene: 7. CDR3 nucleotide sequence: TGCAGTGCTGACACAGGGGTAAGGCCCCAGCATTTT. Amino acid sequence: CSADTGVRPQHF.

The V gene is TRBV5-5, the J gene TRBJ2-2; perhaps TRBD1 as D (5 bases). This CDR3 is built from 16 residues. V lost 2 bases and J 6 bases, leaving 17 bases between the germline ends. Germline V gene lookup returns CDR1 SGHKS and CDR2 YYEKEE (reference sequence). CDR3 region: CASSLGPGLKPGELFF. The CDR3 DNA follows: TGTGCCAGCAGCTTAGGTCCAGGGTTGAAGCCCGGGGAGCTGTTTTTT.

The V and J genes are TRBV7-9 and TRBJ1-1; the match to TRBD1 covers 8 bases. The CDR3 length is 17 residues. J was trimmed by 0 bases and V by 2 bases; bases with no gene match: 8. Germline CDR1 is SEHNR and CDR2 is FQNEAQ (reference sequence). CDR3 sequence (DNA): TGTGCCAGCAGCTTAACAGGACAGGGCAGAATGAACACTGAAGCTTTCTTT. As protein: CASSLTGQGRMNTEAFF.

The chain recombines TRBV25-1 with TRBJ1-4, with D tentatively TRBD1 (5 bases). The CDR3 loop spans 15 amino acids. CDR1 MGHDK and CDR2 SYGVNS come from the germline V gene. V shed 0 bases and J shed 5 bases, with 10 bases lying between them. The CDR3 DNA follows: TGTGCCAGCAGTGAATATCTGACAGCAAATGAAAAACTGTTTTTT. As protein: CASSEYLTANEKLFF. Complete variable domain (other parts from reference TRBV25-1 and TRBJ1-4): EADIYQTPRYLVIGTGKKITLECSQTMGHDKMYWYQQDPGMELHLIHYSYGVNSTEKGDLSSESTVSRIRTEHFPLTLESARPSHTSQYLCASSEYLTANEKLFFGSGTQLSVL.

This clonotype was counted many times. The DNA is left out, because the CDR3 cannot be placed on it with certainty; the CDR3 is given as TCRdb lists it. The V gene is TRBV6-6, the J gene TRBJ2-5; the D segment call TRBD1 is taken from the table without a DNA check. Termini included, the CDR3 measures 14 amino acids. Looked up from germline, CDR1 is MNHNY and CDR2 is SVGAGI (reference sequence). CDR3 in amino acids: CASSSGRGRETQYF.

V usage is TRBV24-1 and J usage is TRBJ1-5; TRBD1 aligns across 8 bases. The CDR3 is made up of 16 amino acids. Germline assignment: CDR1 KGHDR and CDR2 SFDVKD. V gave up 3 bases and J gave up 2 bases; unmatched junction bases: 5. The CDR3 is CATSDRQGTGNQPQHF. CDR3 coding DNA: TGTGCCACCAGTGATCGACAGGGGACGGGCAATCAGCCCCAGCATTTT.

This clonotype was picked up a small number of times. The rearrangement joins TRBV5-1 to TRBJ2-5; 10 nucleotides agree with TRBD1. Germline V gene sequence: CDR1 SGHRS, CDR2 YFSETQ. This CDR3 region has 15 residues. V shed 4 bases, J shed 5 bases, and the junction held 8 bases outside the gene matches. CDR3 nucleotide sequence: TGCGCCAGCAGCCGTCAAGGGACAGGGGTGGAGACCCAGTACTTC. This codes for CASSRQGTGVETQYF.